These 20 T cell receptor beta chains were all obtained from the same sample, sequenced in a study of cytomegalovirus exposure and HLA in healthy donors. The primer mix had 60 Vbeta and 13 Jbeta primers. The table came from immunoSEQ multiplex PCR; TCRdb's copy has only in-frame clones and leaves some out. The sample includes 200,000 or so clones, about 83% seen only once; the top ten take 5% to 6%. The sample comprised PBMCs. Receptors were obtained from a woman younger than 45 in good health and CMV-seropositive.

The chain has TRBV7-8 and TRBJ2-2; D is possibly TRBD1 (6 bases). Trimming pared 5 bases from V and 4 bases from J, leaving 8 bases between. Germline CDR1 reads SGHVS; CDR2 reads FQNEAQ. The CDR3 sequence is 13 residues long. CDR3 DNA: TGTGCCAGCAGCCACAGGGCCACCGGGGAGCTGTTTTTT. Translated, it gives CASSHRATGELFF.

The chain uses TRBV9 and TRBJ2-1; 10 bases map to TRBD1. The CDR3 contains 14 residues. After removal of 3 bases from V and 7 bases from J, the junction contained 4 bases not matched to a gene. Germline CDR1 and CDR2: SGDLS and YYNGEE. CDR3 nucleotide sequence: TGTGCCAGCAGCGCATGGACAGGGGGGAATGAGCAGTTCTTC. Its protein product is CASSAWTGGNEQFF. The whole variable domain, remainder taken from reference TRBV9 and TRBJ2-1, is DSGVTQTPKHLITATGQRVTLRCSPRSGDLSVYWYQQSLDQGLQFLIQYYNGEERAKGNILERFSAQQFPDLHSELNLSSLELGDSALYFCASSAWTGGNEQFFGPGTRLTVL.

The chain links TRBV6-5 to TRBJ1-1, with a possible D match to TRBD1 (5 bases). Germline lookup yields CDR1 MNHEY and CDR2 SVGAGI. V was pared by 8 bases and J by 1 base, with 17 bases between. CDR3 length equals 15 residues. Here the CDR3 reads CASRGGRGRNTEAFF. CDR3 nucleotides: TGTGCCAGCCGGGGGGGGAGGGGTAGGAACACTGAAGCTTTCTTT.

V gene TRBV9 combines with J gene TRBJ2-3, with D possibly matching TRBD2 (7 bases). The germline V gene has CDR1 SGDLS and CDR2 YYNGEE. The CDR3 has 16 residues. Trimming removed 2 bases at V and 4 bases at J, with 17 bases between. CDR3 DNA sequence: TGTGCCAGCAGCGTCCCCCGCGGGGGCCAGGCAGATACGCAGTATTTT. This gives the protein CASSVPRGGQADTQYF.

The chain combines TRBV28 with TRBJ2-7, with D possibly matching TRBD2 (5 bases). The CDR3 loop spans 14 amino acids. Germline CDR1 reads MDHEN; CDR2 reads SYDVKM. V lost 1 base to trimming and J lost 3 bases, with 10 bases between them. The CDR3 DNA sequence: TGTGCCAGCAGTTTATTCAGCGGAGGCTACGAGCAGTACTTC. This gives the protein CASSLFSGGYEQYF.

The chain joins TRBV5-1 to TRBJ1-1; 7 bases map to TRBD1. The germline V gene encodes CDR1 SGHRS and CDR2 YFSETQ. This CDR3 spans 16 amino acids. Trimming at V came to 5 bases and at J to 0 bases, leaving 10 bases not matched to a gene. The CDR3 DNA sequence: TGCGCCAGCAGAAAGGAGGGACAGTTCATGAACACTGAAGCTTTCTTT. It specifies CASRKEGQFMNTEAFF.

The V call is TRBV19, the J call TRBJ1-2, with TRBD1 matching over 7 bases. V lost 0 bases and J lost 4; bases outside the gene matches: 8. The V gene's germline CDR1 is LNHDA and CDR2 SQIVND (reference sequence). This CDR3 contains 16 residues. Here the CDR3 reads CASSIDSDREVYGYTF. The DNA for the CDR3 is TGTGCCAGTAGTATAGATAGTGACAGGGAGGTCTATGGCTACACCTTC.

The V gene is TRBV6-1, the J gene TRBJ1-1; D is unresolved. Trimming pared 2 bases from V and 3 bases from J, leaving 4 bases between. Looked up from germline, CDR1 is MNHNS and CDR2 is SASEGT. The CDR3 covers 12 residues. The CDR3 region has the DNA TGTGCCAGCAGTGAACCTTACACTGAAGCTTTCTTT. Amino acid sequence: CASSEPYTEAFF.

The V call is TRBV5-1, the J call TRBJ2-3; no clear D. The CDR3 has 15 residues. The germline gives CDR1 SGHRS, CDR2 YFSETQ. V was shortened by 5 bases and J by 3 bases, with 16 bases between the two germline ends. CDR3 protein: CASRVGRGETDTQYF. CDR3 coding DNA: TGCGCCAGCAGGGTCGGTAGAGGTGAGACAGATACGCAGTATTTT.

This chain joins TRBV6-6 and TRBJ1-3, with 12 positions matching TRBD1. There are 16 residues in the CDR3. V was clipped by 2 bases and J by 9 bases; unmatched bases: 8. The germline CDR1 and CDR2 sequences are MNHNY and SVGAGI (reference sequence). CDR3 region: CASSYGDRGQGGTIYF. The DNA for the CDR3 is TGTGCCAGCAGTTACGGGGACAGGGGGCAAGGGGGCACCATATATTTT.

In this sample, this clone turned up a few times. The rearrangement joins TRBV28 to TRBJ1-1, with 9 bases aligning to TRBD1. Germline V lookup: CDR1 MDHEN, CDR2 SYDVKM. With 6 bases clipped from V and 4 bases from J, the junction kept 9 bases outside the gene matches. CDR3 length: 15 amino acids. CDR3 nucleotide sequence: TGTGCCAGCAGGACCGGGACAGGGTTGATCACTGAAGCTTTCTTT. This gives the protein CASRTGTGLITEAFF.

This chain connects TRBV29-1 to TRBJ2-2; D gene ambiguous. The CDR3 consists of 17 residues. Trimming pared 5 bases from V and 4 bases from J, leaving 23 bases between. The germline V gene encodes CDR1 SQVTM and CDR2 ANQGSEA. CDR3 sequence (DNA): TGCAGCGTTTATATCTTCGGTCTAACCGAATCCACCGGGGAGCTGTTTTTT. Amino acids: CSVYIFGLTESTGELFF.

This chain's CDR3 is CASSLAGPTRARDEQYF. The CDR3, as DNA: TGCGCCAGCAGCTTGGCCGGACCGACGCGGGCTCGGGACGAGCAGTACTTC. The rearrangement uses TRBV5-1 and TRBJ2-7, with D possibly being TRBD2 (5 bases). V shed 0 bases and J shed 5 bases, with 21 bases lying between them. Per the germline V gene, CDR1 is SGHRS and CDR2 is YFSETQ. The CDR3 is 17 residues long.

The chain recombines TRBV2 with TRBJ2-3; TRBD2 is a possible D gene (6 bases). Germline CDR1 and CDR2: SNHLY and FYNNEI. This CDR3 has 13 amino acids. Trimming shortened V by 9 bases and J by 3 bases, and 13 bases separated the two germline ends. CDR3 residues: CASRDSRTDTQYF. The DNA for the CDR3 is TGTGCCAGTCGGGACTCCAGGACAGATACGCAGTATTTT.

In regard to this clone: Compared with germline, one end of the junction differs, possibly owing to a read error. This chain links TRBV7-9 with TRBJ2-7; the D gene is possibly TRBD2 (7 bases). Germline values: CDR1 SEHNR, CDR2 FQNEAQ (reference sequence). The CDR3 consists of 13 residues. CDR3 nucleotide sequence: TGTGCCAGCAGATTAGGGGGGGGATACGAGCAGTACTTC. Translating it yields CASRLGGGYEQYF. The variable domain in full, completed from reference TRBV7-9 and TRBJ2-7, reads DTGVSQNPRHKITKRGQNVTFRCDPISEHNRLYWYRQTLGQGPEFLTYFQNEAQLEKSRLLSDRFSAERPKGSFSTLEIQRTEQGDSAMYLCASRLGGGYEQYFGPGTRLTVT.

The V and J genes are TRBV5-1 and TRBJ2-4; perhaps TRBD2 as D (7 bases). From germline, CDR1 is SGHRS and CDR2 YFSETQ. V was cut by 0 bases and J by 3 bases, with 25 bases left in between. The CDR3 totals 20 residues. The CDR3 DNA reads TGCGCCAGCAGCTTGGCGGGGGGCGGCATACGAGCATCGAGCAAAAACATTCAGTACTTC. Translated: CASSLAGGGIRASSKNIQYF.

The rearrangement joins TRBV28 to TRBJ2-3; D possibly corresponds to TRBD1 (6 bases). V shed 6 bases and J shed 2 bases, with 12 bases lying between them. The CDR3 runs 14 residues. Looked up from germline, CDR1 is MDHEN and CDR2 is SYDVKM. The CDR3: CASSLTGDTDTQYF. As DNA, the CDR3 is TGTGCCAGCAGCCTGACAGGAGACACAGATACGCAGTATTTT.

The V gene is TRBV7-2, the J gene TRBJ2-2; the D is unclear. Looked up from germline, CDR1 is SGHTA and CDR2 is FQGNSA. The CDR3 is made up of 11 amino acids. Trimming took off 5 bases at V and 9 bases at J, with 7 bases between the two ends. The DNA for the CDR3 is TGTGCCAGCAGCCCCGAGAGGGAGCTGTTTTTT. Its protein is CASSPERELFF.

This chain uses TRBV5-1 with TRBJ2-1; 8 bases line up with TRBD1. Trimming removed 0 bases from V and 4 bases from J; junction bases left unmatched: 6. The CDR3 is made up of 16 amino acids. Per germline, CDR1 SGHRS and CDR2 YFSETQ. CDR3 bases: TGCGCCAGCAGCTTGGAGTCAGGGGGCTATTACAATGAGCAGTTCTTC. Protein product: CASSLESGGYYNEQFF.

The chain has TRBV2 and TRBJ2-7; maybe TRBD2 (5 bases). In germline, CDR1 is SNHLY, CDR2 FYNNEI. The CDR3 is 14 residues long. V was shortened by 8 bases and J by 4 bases, with 18 bases between the two germline ends. CDR3 in amino acids: CASGEGALRYEQYF. CDR3 in DNA: TGTGCCAGCGGAGAGGGAGCGTTACGGTACGAGCAGTACTTC.